This T cell receptor (beta chain) is from a study of T cells after yellow fever vaccination. Turning to the study itself: The authors prepared low-cell-number fractions using SMART-Seq v4 Ultra Low Input. Study outcomes and limitations: When the response was secondary, it was weaker but reached its peak faster, day 5 versus 15. Subsequent booster samples again held most clones from primary vaccination (under 98% CD4, roughly 90% CD8).

V lost 8 bases and J lost 0; bases outside the gene matches: 13. The germline gives CDR1 SGHTA, CDR2 FQGNSA. The CDR3 has 17 amino acids. There are a few counts of this clonotype. Its target is unknown. Generation of TCR cDNA used 5'RACE template switching (which added a universal primer site and UMIs). From the 5' RACE reads, TCRdb called clonotypes with MiXCR, one entry per CDR3 protein. Here the sample spans around 590,000 distinct CDR3 sequences, roughly 12% being singletons. Sequenced material: PBMCs, taken on the day of the yellow fever booster vaccination. The TCR originated in a man aged 25-45 years who received the YFV17D yellow fever vaccine. V gene TRBV7-2 combines with J gene TRBJ2-7; 10 bases align to TRBD2. CDR3 nucleotides: TGTGCCAGCCAGGTGGGGACTAGCGAAACACACTCCTACGAGCAGTACTTC. This gives the protein CASQVGTSETHSYEQYF.